This T cell receptor (beta chain) was observed in a study of radiotherapy plus CTLA-4 blockade in lung cancer. Whole-study results and caveats: Expansion of tumor-derived TCR clones was observed in blood after radiotherapy plus ipilimumab. It was early blood T cell clone dynamics, with interferon-beta, that reportedly best predicted response.

Notes on this clone: Its antigen is unidentified.

The assay was immunoSEQ multiplex PCR, and TCRdb's table has in-frame clones only and misses some. In the table there are roughly 46,000 clones, more than 70% of which are singletons. The germline V gene has CDR1 GTSNPN and CDR2 SVGIG (reference sequence). The CDR3 is 13 amino acids. V was pared by 5 bases and J by 4 bases, with 11 bases between. The clonotype comes from a human donor with non-small cell lung cancer who had stable disease on radiotherapy plus ipilimumab. The V gene is TRBV30, the J gene TRBJ1-4, with a weak D call TRBD1 (5 bases). Sequenced material: peripheral blood, taken from a patient treated with radiotherapy plus ipilimumab. The CDR3 loop is CAWDGRDNEKLFF. The CDR3 region has the DNA TGTGCCTGGGATGGCAGGGATAATGAAAAACTGTTTTTT.